These T cell receptor beta chains were read from a single sample in a study of vaccination effects on CD4 cells after COVID-19. These receptors are not linked to any known antigen. Clones were read by immunoSEQ multiplex PCR, and TCRdb kept only the in-frame ones, dropping some. The table shows some 68,000 clones, with about four fifths occurring only once. The sample consisted of CD4+ T cells from PBMCs cultured with SARS-CoV-2 spike peptides, taken before COVID-19 vaccination. The receptors derive from a human donor who received a COVID-19 vaccine. Each CDR3 is given with its conserved first and last residue. The D gene is left open where the match is weak. Clone size is shown for a subset of rows, as once, few, many or a class of expanded clone.

v_call	j_call	d_call	cdr3_length	clone_size	cdr3_nt	cdr3_aa
TRBV4-1	TRBJ1-4	-	16	-	TGCGCCAGCAGCCCTCTTCCCCCGGGAACTAATGAAAAACTGTTTTTT	CASSPLPPGTNEKLFF
TRBV19	TRBJ1-1	-	14	once	TGTGCCAGTAGTATCGGACTCCTGTGGACTGAAGCTTTCTTT	CASSIGLLWTEAFF
TRBV5-4	TRBJ2-5	TRBD1	14	-	TGTGCCAGCAGCCACGGGACAGTCCAAGAGACCCAGTACTTC	CASSHGTVQETQYF
TRBV6-1	TRBJ1-6	-	17	once	TGTGCCAGCAGTGATTCGTGGTATCGGCAGTTAAATTCACCCCTCCACTTT	CASSDSWYRQLNSPLHF
TRBV7-9	TRBJ2-1	TRBD2	15	few	TGTGCCAGCAGCTCACTAGCGGGGGGGAACAATGAGCAGTTCTTC	CASSSLAGGNNEQFF
TRBV6-2/TRBV6-3	TRBJ2-6	TRBD1	20	-	TGTGCCAGCAGTTACCGTTTCAGGGGGTTTACCCTTTCTGGGGCCAACGTCCTGACTTTC	CASSYRFRGFTLSGANVLTF
TRBV29-1	TRBJ2-3	TRBD2	15	-	TGCAGCGTTGCAACCGGGACTATTACCACAGATACGCAGTATTTT	CSVATGTITTDTQYF
TRBV29-1	TRBJ2-3	-	12	-	TGCAGCGTTCTTAGGGAAACAGATACGCAGTATTTT	CSVLRETDTQYF
TRBV6-5	TRBJ1-6	TRBD1	16	-	TGTGCCAGCAGTTCAGCCCCCGACAGGGACAATTCACCCCTCCACTTT	CASSSAPDRDNSPLHF
TRBV5-1	TRBJ2-1	TRBD1	15	-	TGCGCCAGCAGCGTTCTCGGGACAGGATACAATGAGCAGTTCTTC	CASSVLGTGYNEQFF
TRBV2	TRBJ1-6	TRBD1	14	few	TGTGCCAGCAGTTCACAGGGGTTATATTCACCCCTCCACTTT	CASSSQGLYSPLHF
TRBV3-1/TRBV3-2	TRBJ2-4	TRBD1	14	-	TGTGCCAGCAGCCATAGACAGGGAATAAACATTCAGTACTTC	CASSHRQGINIQYF
TRBV2	TRBJ2-1	-	13	-	TGTGCCAGCAGCGGCTTCTCCTACAATGAGCAGTTCTTC	CASSGFSYNEQFF
TRBV18	TRBJ2-2	TRBD1	17	-	TGTGCCAGCTCACGGAGACAGGGGCCATCGAACACCGGGGAGCTGTTTTTT	CASSRRQGPSNTGELFF
TRBV3-1/TRBV3-2	TRBJ2-5	-	14	-	TGTGCCAGCAGCCAAAGGGTAGGGGTTGAGACCCAGTACTTC	CASSQRVGVETQYF